Listed below are T cell receptor beta chains from one sample, sequenced in a study of post-analysis software for immune sequencing data. TCRdb itself ran the PCR reads through MiXCR, one entry per CDR3 protein. The table has 430,000 or so distinct CDR3 sequences, approximately 42% seen once; the top ten hold 7.6%. The source material was blood. The receptors come from a girl aged 2 to 10 with multiple sclerosis. Both conserved end residues are part of each CDR3. D genes are given only for firm matches. Part of the rows lack a size; the others show once, few, many or a class for expanded clones.

v_gene: TRBV4-3
j_gene: TRBJ1-4
d_gene: .
abundance: few
CDR3nt: TGCGCCAGCAGCCAATTGGGACCCAAGGAAAAACTGTTTTTT
CDR3aa: CASSQLGPKEKLFF

v_gene: TRBV28
j_gene: TRBJ2-5
d_gene: .
abundance: .
CDR3nt: TGTGCCAGCAGTTCGGCTAGCGATCTTGGCAATGAGCAGTACTTC
CDR3aa: CASSSASDLGNEQYF

v_gene: TRBV7-9
j_gene: TRBJ2-5
d_gene: .
abundance: .
CDR3nt: TGTGCCAGCACCCGTTTTTCGACTTCACAAGAGACCCAGTACTTC
CDR3aa: CASTRFSTSQETQYF

v_gene: TRBV5-1
j_gene: TRBJ2-1
d_gene: .
abundance: few
CDR3nt: TGCGCCAGCAGCTTGGTCTCAGGGTACGATGAGCAGTTCTTC
CDR3aa: CASSLVSGYDEQFF

v_gene: TRBV7-9
j_gene: TRBJ1-5
d_gene: .
abundance: .
CDR3nt: TGTGCCAGCTCTGATACGAAAGGGGATCAGCCCCAGCATTTT
CDR3aa: CASSDTKGDQPQHF

v_gene: TRBV5-1
j_gene: TRBJ2-7
d_gene: TRBD2
abundance: few
CDR3nt: TGCGCCAGCAGCTTGGAAACTAGCGGGATTTACGAGCAGTACTTC
CDR3aa: CASSLETSGIYEQYF

v_gene: TRBV20-1
j_gene: TRBJ1-6
d_gene: .
abundance: few
CDR3nt: TGCAGTGCCATTGGACGGGAACAGATGCTCCCCCTCCACTTT
CDR3aa: CSAIGREQMLPLHF

v_gene: TRBV10-3
j_gene: TRBJ1-2
d_gene: .
abundance: few
CDR3nt: TGTGCCATCAGCGGAAGAGAAGCTTCTAACTATGGCTACACCTTC
CDR3aa: CAISGREASNYGYTF

v_gene: TRBV29-1
j_gene: TRBJ2-3
d_gene: .
abundance: .
CDR3nt: TGCAGCGTTGATCAGGGAGGAGATACGCAGTATTTT
CDR3aa: CSVDQGGDTQYF

v_gene: TRBV12-3/TRBV12-4
j_gene: TRBJ2-1
d_gene: .
abundance: .
CDR3nt: TGTGCCAGCGGGGTCCAGGGAGGAGAGACCCAGTTCTTC
CDR3aa: CASGVQGGETQFF

v_gene: TRBV20-1
j_gene: TRBJ1-1
d_gene: .
abundance: .
CDR3nt: TGCAGTGCTAGAGGTCCCAGTCGAGCTTTCTTT
CDR3aa: CSARGPSRAFF

v_gene: TRBV7-2
j_gene: TRBJ2-3
d_gene: TRBD2
abundance: once
CDR3nt: TGTGCCAGCAGCTTAGTTAGTAGCGGGCCTAGCACAGATACGCAGTATTTT
CDR3aa: CASSLVSSGPSTDTQYF

v_gene: TRBV19
j_gene: TRBJ2-1
d_gene: TRBD1
abundance: .
CDR3nt: TGTGCCAGTGACAGGGGGGGCTACAATGAGCAGTTCTTC
CDR3aa: CASDRGGYNEQFF

v_gene: TRBV29-1
j_gene: TRBJ1-2
d_gene: .
abundance: few
CDR3nt: TGCAGCGTTGAAAGTCGTGGGGCGGTTGGCTACACCTTC
CDR3aa: CSVESRGAVGYTF

v_gene: TRBV6-6
j_gene: TRBJ1-1
d_gene: .
abundance: few
CDR3nt: TGTGCCAGTGGCCGTCGGGACACTGAAGCTTTCTTT
CDR3aa: CASGRRDTEAFF

v_gene: TRBV6-5
j_gene: TRBJ1-4
d_gene: TRBD1
abundance: .
CDR3nt: TGTGCCAGCAGCCCCGGACAGGCGAGCGAAAAACTGTTTTTT
CDR3aa: CASSPGQASEKLFF

v_gene: TRBV7-3
j_gene: TRBJ2-3
d_gene: TRBD2
abundance: .
CDR3nt: TGTGCCAGCAGCCAGACTAGCGGGGGCACGCAGTATTTT
CDR3aa: CASSQTSGGTQYF

v_gene: TRBV7-9
j_gene: TRBJ1-1
d_gene: .
abundance: .
CDR3nt: TGTGCCAGCAGCACCCCCAGGGCTGAAGCTTTCTTT
CDR3aa: CASSTPRAEAFF

v_gene: TRBV30
j_gene: TRBJ2-7
d_gene: .
abundance: .
CDR3nt: TGTGCCTGGGGGATGGTATCCTACGAGCAGTACTTC
CDR3aa: CAWGMVSYEQYF

v_gene: TRBV28
j_gene: TRBJ2-1
d_gene: .
abundance: .
CDR3nt: TGTGCCAGCAGCCTGCGGGGATGGTATGGCAATGAGCAGTTCTTC
CDR3aa: CASSLRGWYGNEQFF

v_gene: TRBV6-2/TRBV6-3
j_gene: TRBJ2-7
d_gene: .
abundance: few
CDR3nt: TGTGCCAGCAGCCGGGCCACATACGAGCAGTACTTC
CDR3aa: CASSRATYEQYF

v_gene: TRBV28
j_gene: TRBJ1-2
d_gene: TRBD1
abundance: .
CDR3nt: TGTGCCAGCAGTTTATTGGGACAGGTTAACTATGGCTACACCTTC
CDR3aa: CASSLLGQVNYGYTF

v_gene: TRBV28
j_gene: TRBJ2-4
d_gene: .
abundance: .
CDR3nt: TGTGCCAGCAGTTTATTCCAGGGTGGCGAAAACATTCAGTACTTC
CDR3aa: CASSLFQGGENIQYF

v_gene: TRBV10-3
j_gene: TRBJ1-1
d_gene: TRBD1
abundance: few
CDR3nt: TGTGCCATAAGGACAGGGCGCACTGAAGCTTTCTTT
CDR3aa: CAIRTGRTEAFF

v_gene: TRBV7-6
j_gene: TRBJ2-1
d_gene: TRBD2
abundance: .
CDR3nt: TGTGCCAGCAGCCGAAGATGGACTAGCGGGATCTCCTACAATGAGCAGTTCTTC
CDR3aa: CASSRRWTSGISYNEQFF

v_gene: TRBV20-1
j_gene: TRBJ2-1
d_gene: .
abundance: .
CDR3nt: TGCAGTGCTAGGCGGCTAGGGGGAGAGACCCAGTTCTTC
CDR3aa: CSARRLGGETQFF

v_gene: TRBV29-1
j_gene: TRBJ2-7
d_gene: TRBD2
abundance: few
CDR3nt: TGCAGCGTTGCCGGGAGGGCCAACTACGAGCAGTACTTC
CDR3aa: CSVAGRANYEQYF